The 29 T cell receptor beta chains reported below all come from one sample, sequenced in a study of a mutant IDH1 vaccine in newly diagnosed glioma. Specified time point: week 35, safety follow-up. Topical imiquimod accompanied each vaccine dose, which consisted of 300 ug of mutant IDH1 20-mer peptide. For these receptors, no antigen is known. Profiling relied on immunoSEQ multiplex PCR, and the TCRdb table lists in-frame clones only, not all of them. The sample records tens of thousands of clones, 70% to 90% being singletons. The sequencing here drew on PBMCs, taken from a glioma patient whose treatment included an IDH1 peptide vaccine. The receptors derive from a man aged 35 to 55 with glioma.

The chain joins TRBV6-5 to TRBJ2-7; 11 positions match TRBD2. Trimming took 4 bases from V and 2 from J; bases not matched to a gene: 4. CDR1 and CDR2 from the germline V gene are MNHEY and SVGAGI. The CDR3 totals 15 residues. The CDR3 DNA is TGTGCCAGCAGTTTTGCTAGCGGGAGGCCCTACGAGCAGTACTTC. Translation gives CASSFASGRPYEQYF.

This clone has just a few counts. This sequence joins TRBV29-1 and TRBJ1-1; tentatively, D is TRBD1 (6 bases). The CDR3 sequence is 13 residues long. Trimming stripped 7 bases from V and 2 bases from J, with 14 bases between. Germline V gene data show CDR1 as SQVTM and CDR2 as ANQGSEA. The CDR3 coding sequence is TGCAGCGGGGGAGGGGGGTTTAACACTGAAGCTTTCTTT. Protein sequence: CSGGGGFNTEAFF.

The V and J genes are TRBV5-1 and TRBJ2-3; 8 nucleotides line up with TRBD1. The J segment lost 5 bases and the V segment lost 4 bases, leaving 6 bases of the junction unmatched. The CDR3 runs to 14 residues. Germline V gene data show CDR1 as SGHRS and CDR2 as YFSETQ. CDR3 bases: TGCGCCAGCAGCAAGGGACAGGATTTAGATACGCAGTATTTT. Its protein is CASSKGQDLDTQYF.

V is TRBV7-9 and J is TRBJ2-7, with D hard to call. The CDR3 is 12 residues long. Germline V gene sequence: CDR1 SEHNR, CDR2 FQNEAQ (reference sequence). Trimming shortened V by 5 bases and J by 3 bases, and 8 bases separated the two germline ends. CDR3 sequence reads: CASSHGIYEQYF. CDR3 nucleotides: TGTGCCAGCAGCCACGGAATCTACGAGCAGTACTTC.

The CDR3 coding sequence is TGTGCCAGCAGCCTACGATCGGGGGGATACGAGCAGTACTTC. This codes for CASSLRSGGYEQYF. The V call is TRBV5-6, the J call TRBJ2-7; 7 bases line up with TRBD2. The junction had 8 bases not matched to a gene; V was cut back by 4 bases and J by 4 bases. The CDR3 runs to 14 residues. CDR1 is SGHDT and CDR2 is YYEEEE in the germline V gene.

This clone came up once. The V call is TRBV27, the J call TRBJ2-7, with TRBD2 identical over 7 bases. V shed 3 bases, J shed 5 bases, and the junction held 7 bases outside the gene matches. Germline CDR1 and CDR2: MNHEY and SMNVEV (reference sequence). The CDR3 loop spans 14 amino acids. CDR3 sequence: CASSFLLAPHEQYF. CDR3 in DNA: TGTGCCAGCAGTTTCTTACTAGCGCCCCACGAGCAGTACTTC.

In nucleotides, the CDR3 is TGCGCCAGCAGCCAAGTGGGGGGTCGGAATCAGCCCCAGCATTTT. Protein: CASSQVGGRNQPQHF. This chain connects TRBV4-1 to TRBJ1-5, with D possibly TRBD1 on 5 matching bases. V was pared by 1 base and J by 4 bases, with 11 bases between. The CDR3 is 15 amino acids. Looked up from germline, CDR1 is MGHRA and CDR2 is YSYEKL.

There are a few counts of this clone. J is TRBJ2-2 and V is TRBV28, with a tentative D call TRBD2 (6 bases). Germline V gene sequence: CDR1 MDHEN, CDR2 SYDVKM. Between the trimmed V and J ends, which lost 6 bases and 5 bases, there was a span of 13 bases. CDR3 length equals 14 residues. The CDR3 here is CASSPGTPTGELFF. As DNA, the CDR3 is TGTGCCAGCAGCCCCGGGACTCCTACCGGGGAGCTGTTTTTT.

This chain joins TRBV6-6 and TRBJ2-3; the match to TRBD2 covers 8 bases. The germline V gene encodes CDR1 MNHNY and CDR2 SVGAGI (reference sequence). Trimming cost V 6 bases and J 2 bases; bases outside gene matches: 10. CDR3 length: 16 residues. The CDR3: CASSSSGTSTTDTQYF. In DNA, the CDR3 is TGTGCCAGCAGCTCATCCGGGACTAGTACCACAGATACGCAGTATTTT.

This chain connects TRBV6-1 to TRBJ1-2; the D is unclear. This CDR3 has 13 amino acids. Germline assignment: CDR1 MNHNS and CDR2 SASEGT. Trimming left V 1 base short and J 8 bases short, with 11 bases between. CDR3 in amino acids: CASSEVGGTGYTF. The CDR3 DNA is TGTGCCAGCAGTGAAGTCGGTGGCACGGGCTACACCTTC.

This clone was seen a handful of times. The rearrangement links TRBV5-1 to TRBJ2-2; D perhaps matches TRBD2 (5 bases). Trimming took off 6 bases at V and 5 bases at J, with 20 bases between the two ends. Germline loops: CDR1 SGHRS, CDR2 YFSETQ. The CDR3 consists of 16 residues. The CDR3 region is CASTLAGYGGTGELFF. In DNA, the CDR3 is TGCGCCAGCACCCTGGCGGGTTATGGCGGGACCGGGGAGCTGTTTTTT.

J is TRBJ1-2 and V is TRBV14, with no clear D. CDR1 is SGHDN, CDR2 FVKESK, per germline. V was trimmed by 0 bases and J by 5 bases, leaving 16 bases between them. The CDR3 length is 16 residues. CDR3 region: CASSQDLGRAQYGYTF. The CDR3 DNA reads TGTGCCAGCAGCCAAGATCTGGGAAGGGCCCAATATGGCTACACCTTC.

V and J are TRBV19 and TRBJ2-7; tentatively, D is TRBD1 (7 bases). The CDR3 consists of 16 residues. Germline V lookup: CDR1 LNHDA, CDR2 SQIVND (reference sequence). V was trimmed by 3 bases and J by 4 bases, leaving 19 bases between them. The CDR3 DNA follows: TGTGCCAGTAGTATTACCCTAGGGGGCGGGATGTACGAGCAGTACTTC. Translating it yields CASSITLGGGMYEQYF.

In this sample, this clone turned up a few times. The chain uses TRBV6-6 and TRBJ2-7; possibly TRBD1 for D (6 bases). Between the trimmed V and J ends, which lost 6 bases and 2 bases, there was a span of 14 bases. This CDR3 has 14 amino acids. Germline assignment: CDR1 MNHNY and CDR2 SVGAGI (reference sequence). The CDR3, as DNA: TGTGCCAGCAGCGAACTCGGACAGACCTACGAGCAGTACTTC. Translating it yields CASSELGQTYEQYF.

The V and J genes are TRBV7-6 and TRBJ1-4, with D uncertain. Germline values: CDR1 SGHVS, CDR2 FNYEAQ. V was pared by 3 bases and J by 12 bases, with 8 bases between. The length of the CDR3 is 11 residues. This CDR3 is CASSFAGELFF. The CDR3 DNA sequence: TGTGCCAGCAGCTTTGCCGGGGAACTGTTTTTT.

The V call is TRBV6-1, the J call TRBJ1-1; weak D call: TRBD1 (5 bases). The V end lost 4 bases, the J end lost 1 base, and 7 bases lay between the germline ends. The CDR3 is made up of 13 amino acids. Germline V gene lookup returns CDR1 MNHNS and CDR2 SASEGT. The CDR3 coding sequence is TGTGCCAGCAGTGGTGACAGGAACACTGAAGCTTTCTTT. Translation: CASSGDRNTEAFF.

The chain is built from TRBV2 and TRBJ1-5, with a possible D match to TRBD1 (5 bases). The CDR3 has 14 residues. In germline, CDR1 is SNHLY, CDR2 FYNNEI. The germline V and J ends were trimmed by 6 bases and 1 base, with 10 bases remaining between them. The CDR3 is CASRLGESNQPQHF. The CDR3 nucleotides read TGTGCCAGCAGATTGGGGGAAAGCAATCAGCCCCAGCATTTT.

The chain carries TRBV2 and TRBJ2-4, with a weak D call TRBD1 (6 bases). Germline CDR1 reads SNHLY; CDR2 reads FYNNEI. Deletions cut 5 bases from V and 2 bases from J, with 16 bases between. CDR3 length: 16 amino acids. The CDR3 region is CASSHDRSSSKNIQYF. Here the CDR3 DNA reads TGTGCCAGCAGTCACGACAGGAGCAGTTCCAAAAACATTCAGTACTTC.

The gene calls are TRBV7-2 and TRBJ2-6; no clear D. The V gene lost 7 bases and the J gene lost 2 bases, with 12 bases spanning the gap. CDR1 is SGHTA and CDR2 is FQGNSA in the germline V gene. The CDR3 totals 15 residues. CDR3 nucleotides: TGTGCCAGCAACAAGTGGTCTCCTGGGGCCAACGTCCTGACTTTC. This gives the protein CASNKWSPGANVLTF.

The rearrangement links TRBV7-9 to TRBJ2-5; TRBD1 agrees at 8 bases. Germline V gene lookup returns CDR1 SEHNR and CDR2 FQNEAQ (reference sequence). The CDR3 contains 16 residues. J was trimmed by 7 bases and V by 4 bases; bases with no gene match: 14. The CDR3 sequence: CASSSAGTGGLGTQYF. CDR3 nucleotide sequence: TGTGCCAGCAGCTCCGCCGGGACAGGAGGGCTCGGGACCCAGTACTTC.

V and J are TRBV10-2 and TRBJ2-2, with D uncertain. The CDR3 is 12 residues long. V dropped 4 bases and J dropped 3 bases, with 3 bases sitting between them. CDR1 and CDR2 (germline): WSHSY, SAAADI. The CDR3 nucleotides read TGCGCCAGCAGTGGATACACCGGGGAGCTGTTTTTT. Amino acids: CASSGYTGELFF.

The rearrangement links TRBV5-4 to TRBJ2-1, with no clear D. V shed 4 bases and J shed 5 bases, with 10 bases lying between them. CDR3 length: 13 residues. CDR1 and CDR2 from the germline V gene are SGHNT and YYREEE (reference sequence). This CDR3 reads CASSPDQHNEQFF. The CDR3 bases are TGTGCCAGCAGCCCGGACCAGCACAATGAGCAGTTCTTC.

V usage is TRBV11-3 and J usage is TRBJ2-7; 7 nucleotides align to TRBD2. CDR1 SGHNT and CDR2 YENEEA come from the germline V gene. The CDR3 length is 15 residues. V shed 1 base, J shed 5 bases, and the junction held 8 bases outside the gene matches. Here the CDR3 DNA reads TGTGCCAGCAGCTTAGGCGGACTAGGATCCCACGAGCAGTACTTC. Its translation: CASSLGGLGSHEQYF.

The CDR3, as DNA: TGTGCAAGTCGCTTAAAGTGGAACTATGGCTACACCTTC. Translating it yields CASRLKWNYGYTF. J is TRBJ1-2 and V is TRBV12-2. TRBV12-2 is listed as a pseudogene. The length of the CDR3 is 13 residues.

The chain couples TRBV9 to TRBJ2-3; D may correspond to TRBD1 or TRBD2 (5 bases each). Germline assignment: CDR1 SGDLS and CDR2 YYNGEE. Trimming cost V 0 bases and J 1 base, with 12 bases left between them. The CDR3 runs to 16 residues. The CDR3 region has the DNA TGTGCCAGCAGCGTAGAGGGGATAGCGCGCACAGATACGCAGTATTTT. Protein: CASSVEGIARTDTQYF.

V usage is TRBV10-3 and J usage is TRBJ2-2; D may be TRBD2 (5 bases). The CDR3 is made up of 15 amino acids. Trimming left V 3 bases short and J 1 base short, with 9 bases between. Germline CDR1 reads ENHRY; CDR2 reads SYGVKD. The CDR3 loop reads CAISENGENTGELFF. DNA for the CDR3: TGTGCCATCAGTGAAAACGGGGAGAACACCGGGGAGCTGTTTTTT.

The rearrangement joins TRBV27 to TRBJ1-5; D is uncertain. CDR3 length equals 13 residues. Germline loops: CDR1 MNHEY, CDR2 SMNVEV (reference sequence). V dropped 1 base and J dropped 4 bases, with 5 bases sitting between them. The CDR3 sequence is CASSLWQNQPQHF. DNA of the CDR3: TGTGCCAGCAGTTTATGGCAGAATCAGCCCCAGCATTTT.

The chain carries TRBV2 and TRBJ2-3, with D tentatively TRBD2 (5 bases). CDR1 and CDR2 (germline): SNHLY, FYNNEI. The V and J ends lost 8 bases and 4 bases respectively, with 13 bases between them. This CDR3 contains 13 residues. The CDR3 is CASRGSPSDTQYF. DNA of the CDR3: TGTGCCAGCCGAGGGAGTCCGTCAGATACGCAGTATTTT.

This chain joins TRBV5-1 and TRBJ2-1, with D hard to call. The ends were cut back, 0 bases at V and 4 bases at J, with 14 bases in the middle. The length of the CDR3 is 16 residues. Germline assignment: CDR1 SGHRS and CDR2 YFSETQ. The CDR3 DNA sequence: TGCGCCAGCAGCTTGGCCTTCACTAACGGGTACAATGAGCAGTTCTTC. Protein: CASSLAFTNGYNEQFF. The full variable domain, in which reference TRBV5-1 and TRBJ2-1 provide the parts outside the CDR3, is KAGVTQTPRYLIKTRGQQVTLSCSPISGHRSVSWYQQTPGQGLQFLFEYFSETQRNKGNFPGRFSGRQFSNSRSEMNVSTLELGDSALYLCASSLAFTNGYNEQFFGPGTRLTVL.